Below, 10 T cell receptor beta chains from the same sample are listed, as sequenced in a study of blood T cell repertoires in COVID-19. TCRdb's copy holds only in-frame clones and misses some; the assay was immunoSEQ multiplex PCR. The data show some 330,000 clones, more than 70% seen once. Sequencing was performed on PBMCs or T cells enriched from blood (not recorded which). These receptors all stem from a man aged 35-49 years in a cohort exposed to, infected with or recovered from COVID-19 (not recorded which).

The chain employs TRBV19 and TRBJ2-3, with 7 bases fitting TRBD1. The CDR3 contains 16 residues. Trimming at V came to 3 bases and at J to 3 bases, leaving 9 bases not matched to a gene. Germline loops: CDR1 LNHDA, CDR2 SQIVND (reference sequence). The CDR3 here is CASSIPNRGRTDTQYF. The CDR3 DNA sequence: TGTGCCAGTAGTATTCCGAACAGGGGTCGGACAGATACGCAGTATTTT. Full variable domain (remainder filled in from reference TRBV19 and TRBJ2-3): DGGITQSPKYLFRKEGQNVTLSCEQNLNHDAMYWYRQDPGQGLRLIYYSQIVNDFQKGDIAEGYSVSREKKESFPLTVTSAQKNPTAFYLCASSIPNRGRTDTQYFGPGTRLTVL.

J is TRBJ2-7 and V is TRBV2, with D possibly being TRBD1 (6 bases). The germline V gene encodes CDR1 SNHLY and CDR2 FYNNEI. The ends were cut back, 5 bases at V and 1 base at J, with 18 bases in the middle. This CDR3 is built from 16 residues. The CDR3 nucleotides read TGTGCCAGCAGTTCCCTAGACAGGATCCTTTCCTACGAGCAGTACTTC. Its translation: CASSSLDRILSYEQYF.

Details on this clone: A clone one base away is much larger, so this may be a read error. This chain links TRBV4-2 with TRBJ1-1, with 7 bases fitting TRBD1. The CDR3 runs 14 residues. The germline V gene has CDR1 LGHNA and CDR2 YNFKEQ. V gave up 4 bases and J gave up 1 base; unmatched junction bases: 3. The CDR3 region is CASSRGQSNTEAFF. In nucleotides, the CDR3 is TGTGCCAGCAGCCGGGGACAGTCGAACACTGAAGCTTTCTTT.

The chain has TRBV27 and TRBJ2-1, with D perhaps matching TRBD1 (6 bases). CDR3 length equals 15 residues. V was trimmed by 3 bases and J by 5 bases, leaving 14 bases between them. Germline V gene data show CDR1 as MNHEY and CDR2 as SMNVEV (reference sequence). CDR3 nucleotide sequence: TGTGCCAGCAGTTTGATCCCGCGACAGGACAATGAGCAGTTCTTC. This gives the protein CASSLIPRQDNEQFF.

V and J are TRBV10-1 and TRBJ1-5; weak D call: TRBD1 (6 bases). Trimming stripped 4 bases from V and 5 bases from J, with 9 bases between. CDR3 length equals 13 residues. Germline V gene lookup returns CDR1 WNHNN and CDR2 SYGVQD (reference sequence). CDR3 bases: TGCGCCAGCAGTGGGGGGGGCGATCAGCCCCAGCATTTT. Protein: CASSGGGDQPQHF.

This chain uses TRBV19 with TRBJ2-1; TRBD2 aligns across 10 bases. Germline V CDR1 and CDR2: LNHDA, SQIVND (reference sequence). The CDR3 has 18 amino acids. V gave up 1 base and J gave up 7 bases; unmatched junction bases: 13. CDR3 DNA sequence: TGTGCCAGTAGTATAGCATATGGAGGACTAGCGGTAGGGAATGAGCAGTTCTTC. It is translated as CASSIAYGGLAVGNEQFF. Combining the CDR3 with reference TRBV19 and TRBJ2-1 gives the whole variable domain DGGITQSPKYLFRKEGQNVTLSCEQNLNHDAMYWYRQDPGQGLRLIYYSQIVNDFQKGDIAEGYSVSREKKESFPLTVTSAQKNPTAFYLCASSIAYGGLAVGNEQFFGPGTRLTVL.

The J gene is TRBJ1-1, the V gene TRBV10-3; D remains ambiguous. This CDR3 region has 17 residues. The germline V and J ends were trimmed by 3 bases and 1 base, with 18 bases remaining between them. CDR1 is ENHRY and CDR2 is SYGVKD in the germline V gene. The CDR3 DNA reads TGTGCCATCAGTGACCCCAAATTCGGCAGGCCGAACACTGAAGCTTTCTTT. It codes for CAISDPKFGRPNTEAFF.

CDR3 in DNA: TGTGCCAGCAGTTCGAGACAGGGGCGTTCCGAAGCTTTCTTT. It yields the protein CASSSRQGRSEAFF. The rearrangement joins TRBV6-5 to TRBJ1-1, with TRBD1 matching 8 bases. The V segment lost 4 bases and the J segment 8 bases; nucleotides outside the gene matches: 9. Germline V gene lookup returns CDR1 MNHEY and CDR2 SVGAGI. This CDR3 spans 14 amino acids.

The chain carries TRBV2 and TRBJ2-1, with 11 bases lining up with TRBD2. This CDR3 is built from 17 residues. V shed 7 bases and J 1 base; nucleotides not matched to a gene: 9. CDR1 and CDR2 (germline): SNHLY, FYNNEI. CDR3 residues: CASKTLTSGDSYNEQFF. The CDR3 DNA reads TGTGCCAGCAAAACTCTGACTAGCGGGGATTCCTACAATGAGCAGTTCTTC.

The rearrangement joins TRBV6-5 to TRBJ2-5, with D possibly being TRBD2 (6 bases). CDR1 and CDR2 from the germline V gene are MNHEY and SVGAGI. The CDR3 runs to 14 residues. V gave up 5 bases and J gave up 7 bases, with 17 bases separating them. The CDR3 DNA sequence: TGTGCCAGCAGTCGGGACTTCACAGATGGGACCCAGTACTTC. It encodes CASSRDFTDGTQYF.